These 29 T cell receptor beta chains were all obtained from the same sample, sequenced in a study of beta chain features in type 1 diabetes. Whole-study results and caveats: For Type 1 diabetes patients, all four CD4+ subsets carried TCRB CDR3s that were moderately but significantly shorter.

These receptors are not linked to any known antigen. Reverse transcribing all isolated RNA meant expressed TCRB transcripts were sequenced. Repertoires were generated with immunoSEQ multiplex PCR, while TCRdb's copy carries only in-frame clones and drops some. Of 300,000 or so clones detected, approximately 12% appear once; the ten largest clones hold roughly 0.015%. The specimen sequenced was naive CD4+ T cells from blood. The receptors come from a woman aged 18-30 years with type 1 diabetes.

This clone was counted only a few times. The chain employs TRBV10-3 and TRBJ2-5; D is perhaps TRBD2 (5 bases). CDR1 and CDR2 (germline): ENHRY, SYGVKD. The CDR3 sequence is 16 residues long. The germline V and J ends were trimmed by 3 bases and 5 bases, with 19 bases remaining between them. The CDR3 here is CAISDSVKARGETQYF. Written as DNA, the CDR3 is TGTGCCATCAGTGACAGTGTGAAGGCCCGCGGGGAGACCCAGTACTTC.

This clone has just a few counts. The chain carries TRBV28 and TRBJ2-6; tentative D call: TRBD1 (5 bases). The CDR3 sequence is 15 residues long. Looked up from germline, CDR1 is MDHEN and CDR2 is SYDVKM. Trimming took off 7 bases at V and 4 bases at J, with 14 bases between the two ends. CDR3: CASTQVGPGANVLTF. The DNA for the CDR3 is TGTGCCAGCACCCAGGTGGGGCCAGGGGCCAACGTCCTGACTTTC.

The genes are TRBV28 and TRBJ2-4; 11 bases are shared with TRBD2. CDR1 is MDHEN and CDR2 is SYDVKM in the germline V gene. The junction had 6 bases not matched to a gene; V was cut back by 5 bases and J by 6 bases. This CDR3 region has 15 residues. The CDR3 DNA reads TGTGCCAGCAGTCCCTCAACTAGCGGGGGAAACATTCAGTACTTC. This codes for CASSPSTSGGNIQYF.

This clone was seen only a few times. This CDR3 is CASALSGTYEQYV. DNA for the CDR3: TGTGCTAGTGCCCTGAGCGGGACCTACGAGCAGTACGTC. The chain recombines TRBV12-5 with TRBJ2-7; 7 bases agree with TRBD2. V gave up 7 bases and J gave up 2 bases; unmatched junction bases: 5. Germline CDR1 and CDR2: LGHNT and FRNRAP. This CDR3 is built from 13 residues.

This clone was observed a handful of times. The rearrangement joins TRBV11-3 to TRBJ2-7; D unclear. With 6 bases removed from V and 0 bases from J, the gap between germline ends came to 12 bases. This CDR3 has 14 amino acids. Germline V CDR1 and CDR2: SGHNT, YENEEA. The DNA of the CDR3 is TGTGCCAGCAGTCTGACTGAGAGCTCCTACGAGCAGTACGTC. Its translation is CASSLTESSYEQYV.

The chain combines TRBV7-2 with TRBJ1-5, with D unresolved. V lost 3 bases and J 0 bases, leaving 12 bases between the germline ends. This CDR3 has 16 residues. The germline V gene has CDR1 SGHTA and CDR2 FQGNSA. CDR3 sequence: CASSLGQLDSNQPQHF. The CDR3 region has the DNA TGTGCCAGCAGCTTGGGCCAACTGGATAGCAATCAGCCCCAGCATTTT. Supplemented by reference TRBV7-2 and TRBJ1-5, the full variable domain reads GAGVSQSPSNKVTEKGKDVELRCDPISGHTALYWYRQSLGQGLEFLIYFQGNSAPDKSGLPSDRFSAERTGGSVSTLTIQRTQQEDSAVYLCASSLGQLDSNQPQHFGDGTRLSIL.

The rearrangement joins TRBV7-9 to TRBJ2-1; 8 bases are shared with TRBD1. Trimming took 2 bases from V and 14 from J; bases not matched to a gene: 2. Germline lookup yields CDR1 SEHNR and CDR2 FQNEAQ (reference sequence). This CDR3 is 11 amino acids long. The CDR3 coding sequence is TGTGCCAGCAGCTTAACAGGGGGGAAGTTCTTC. It specifies CASSLTGGKFF.

V gene TRBV5-6 combines with J gene TRBJ1-1; 8 bases match TRBD1. Germline V gives CDR1 SGHDT, CDR2 YYEEEE. V lost 1 base, J lost 4 bases, and 6 bases stayed unmatched. This CDR3 has 15 amino acids. CDR3 in amino acids: CASSLSGQGFTEAFF. The CDR3 coding sequence is TGTGCCAGCAGCTTGAGCGGACAGGGTTTCACTGAAGCTTTCTTT.

The gene calls are TRBV5-6 and TRBJ2-7; TRBD2 is a possible D gene (5 bases). CDR3 length: 15 residues. The germline V gene has CDR1 SGHDT and CDR2 YYEEEE. Trimming shortened V by 0 bases and J by 0 bases, and 10 bases separated the two germline ends. The CDR3 loop is CASSLAGSRSYEQYV. CDR3 in DNA: TGTGCCAGCAGCTTGGCGGGGTCTCGCTCCTACGAGCAGTACGTC.

This clone was seen a few times. V is TRBV18 and J is TRBJ1-2; D perhaps matches TRBD1 (6 bases). Trimming removed 3 bases from V and 8 bases from J, with 13 bases in between. CDR3 length equals 13 residues. Germline V CDR1 and CDR2: KGHSH, LQKENI. The CDR3 here is CASSPTGAIGYTF. The CDR3 DNA reads as TGTGCCAGCTCACCGACAGGCGCAATAGGCTACACCTTC.

The CDR3 DNA reads TGTGCCACCGGGACTAGGTCTTTTCTCTACGAGCAGTACGTC. Translation gives CATGTRSFLYEQYV. The rearrangement uses TRBV10-3 and TRBJ2-7; 8 nucleotides align to TRBD2. The junction had 11 bases not matched to a gene; V was cut back by 10 bases and J by 3 bases. CDR1 is ENHRY, CDR2 SYGVKD, per germline. CDR3 length: 14 amino acids.

The rearrangement links TRBV6-5 to TRBJ2-2; 7 bases are shared with TRBD1. The CDR3 is made up of 15 amino acids. Losses at the gene ends were 6 bases for V and 1 base for J; bases not matched to a gene: 5. Germline V gives CDR1 MNHEY, CDR2 SVGAGI. CDR3 in amino acids: CASRTTGENTGELFF. CDR3 nucleotide sequence: TGTGCCAGCAGAACCACAGGGGAGAACACCGGGGAGCTGTTTTTT.

This clone occurred a few times. This chain connects TRBV11-1 to TRBJ1-1; 8 bases fit TRBD1. CDR1 and CDR2 from the germline V gene are SGHAT and FQDESV (reference sequence). This CDR3 contains 14 residues. V trimming: 5 bases; J trimming: 8 bases; junction bases outside the gene matches: 10. CDR3 DNA sequence: TGTGCCAGCAGCAACGACAGGGGTCGAGGAGAAGCTTTCTTT. It yields the protein CASSNDRGRGEAFF.

This sequence joins TRBV11-3 and TRBJ2-5; 8 nucleotides agree with TRBD1. This CDR3 contains 15 residues. Trimming cost V 4 bases and J 1 base; bases outside gene matches: 5. Germline V lookup: CDR1 SGHNT, CDR2 YENEEA. Here the CDR3 DNA reads TGTGCCAGCAGCTCACGAGGACAGGGCCAAGAGACCCAGTACTTC. Its protein product is CASSSRGQGQETQYF.

V usage is TRBV11-2 and J usage is TRBJ1-2; TRBD1 agrees at 10 bases. This CDR3 has 17 amino acids. V was clipped by 4 bases and J by 4 bases; unmatched bases: 12. Germline V CDR1 and CDR2: SGHAT, FQNNGV. CDR3 nucleotide sequence: TGTGCCAGCAGCTCGTTTCTGGGACAGGGGTTTGCCTATGGCTACACCTTC. Translation gives CASSSFLGQGFAYGYTF.

V is TRBV18 and J is TRBJ2-7; 8 bases line up with TRBD1. CDR3 length: 15 amino acids. J lost 1 base, V lost 2 bases, and 4 bases had no gene match. The V gene's germline CDR1 is KGHSH and CDR2 LQKENI. The CDR3 loop is CASSPGTGASYEQYV. The CDR3 nucleotides read TGTGCCAGCTCACCAGGGACAGGTGCATCCTACGAGCAGTACGTC.

Only a few counts were recorded for this clone. This rearrangement joins TRBV27 to TRBJ2-3, with 7 nucleotides matching TRBD1. The V gene end was trimmed by 3 bases and the J gene end by 2 bases; junction bases not matched to a gene: 5. CDR1 is MNHEY, CDR2 SMNVEV, per germline (reference sequence). This CDR3 contains 15 residues. The DNA for the CDR3 is TGTGCCAGCAGTTTCCGGGACAGTTTCACAGATACGCAGTATTTT. This codes for CASSFRDSFTDTQYF.

The gene calls are TRBV19 and TRBJ2-1; 7 bases match TRBD2. The germline gives CDR1 LNHDA, CDR2 SQIVND (reference sequence). V shed 1 base, J shed 2 bases, and the junction held 5 bases outside the gene matches. The CDR3 extends over 16 amino acids. CDR3 protein: CASSIGGGVAYNEQFF. In DNA, the CDR3 is TGTGCCAGTAGTATAGGGGGAGGGGTGGCCTACAATGAGCAGTTCTTC.

J is TRBJ2-4 and V is TRBV7-9; D might be TRBD2 (6 bases). Germline CDR1 SEHNR, CDR2 FQNEAQ (reference sequence). The V gene lost 4 bases and the J gene lost 0 bases, with 16 bases spanning the gap. This CDR3 contains 17 residues. CDR3 nucleotides: TGTGCCAGCAGCTCCCGCGGAGGGGATCTAGCCAAAAACATTCAGTACTTC. Translated, it gives CASSSRGGDLAKNIQYF.

This chain connects TRBV18 to TRBJ2-5; maybe TRBD2 (7 bases). V lost 1 base, J lost 3 bases, and 24 bases lay in between. The CDR3 is 19 amino acids. CDR1 and CDR2 from the germline V gene are KGHSH and LQKENI. The CDR3, as DNA: TGTGCCAGCTCACCACGGCAGGGGAGGATGGCTAGCGGCGAAGAGACCCAGTACTTC. It translates to CASSPRQGRMASGEETQYF. Full variable domain (rest looked up from reference TRBV18 and TRBJ2-5): NAGVMQNPRHLVRRRGQEARLRCSPMKGHSHVYWYRQLPEEGLKFMVYLQKENIIDESGMPKERFSAEFPKEGPSILRIQQVVRGDSAAYFCASSPRQGRMASGEETQYFGPGTRLLVL.

The V gene is TRBV7-9, the J gene TRBJ2-1; 10 bases map to TRBD2. Per the germline V gene, CDR1 is SEHNR and CDR2 is FQNEAQ (reference sequence). V gave up 5 bases and J gave up 10 bases; unmatched junction bases: 5. This CDR3 contains 13 residues. This CDR3 reads CASSLSGRGEQFF. In nucleotides, the CDR3 is TGTGCCAGCAGCCTAAGCGGGAGGGGCGAGCAGTTCTTC.

There are a few counts of this clone. The chain recombines TRBV4-2 with TRBJ2-1; 9 bases line up with TRBD2. With V trimmed by 2 bases and J by 1 base, 12 bases remained unmatched. Germline values: CDR1 LGHNA, CDR2 YNFKEQ. The length of the CDR3 is 19 residues. Here the CDR3 DNA reads TGTGCCAGCAGCCAATCAATCATTATGGGACTAGCTTCCTACAATGAGCAGTTCTTC. Translation: CASSQSIIMGLASYNEQFF.

A few counts support this clone. V gene TRBV30 combines with J gene TRBJ2-1; 9 positions match TRBD2. Trimming cost V 0 bases and J 8 bases; bases outside gene matches: 2. The CDR3 spans 13 residues. Germline V gene data show CDR1 as GTSNPN and CDR2 as SVGIG (reference sequence). The CDR3 loop is CAWSVLAGHEQFF. The CDR3 region has the DNA TGTGCCTGGAGTGTCCTAGCGGGACATGAGCAGTTCTTC.

V gene TRBV7-2 combines with J gene TRBJ2-1; 9 bases agree with TRBD2. The junction had 4 bases not matched to a gene; V was cut back by 2 bases and J by 5 bases. This CDR3 spans 15 amino acids. From germline, CDR1 is SGHTA and CDR2 FQGNSA. CDR3 loop: CASSLLGTSNNEQFF. In nucleotides, the CDR3 is TGTGCCAGCAGCTTATTAGGGACTAGCAACAATGAGCAGTTCTTC.

The sample holds a few counts of this clone. This rearrangement joins TRBV10-3 to TRBJ2-1, with D hard to call. The germline CDR1 and CDR2 sequences are ENHRY and SYGVKD. The CDR3 consists of 11 residues. This CDR3 reads CALGDYNEQFF. Written as DNA, the CDR3 is TGTGCGCTCGGTGACTACAATGAGCAGTTCTTC.

This clone was seen a handful of times. This rearrangement joins TRBV28 to TRBJ2-1; 12 bases fit TRBD2. This CDR3 is 15 amino acids long. CDR1 is MDHEN and CDR2 is SYDVKM in the germline V gene. V lost 6 bases and J lost 10; bases outside the gene matches: 10. For the CDR3, the DNA is TGTGCCAGCAGGGAGAGACTAGCGGGAGTGAAGGAGCAGTTCTTC. This codes for CASRERLAGVKEQFF. The variable domain in full, with the rest retrieved from reference TRBV28 and TRBJ2-1, is DVKVTQSSRYLVKRTGEKVFLECVQDMDHENMFWYRQDPGLGLRLIYFSYDVKMKEKGDIPEGYSVSREKKERFSLILESASTNQTSMYLCASRERLAGVKEQFFGPGTRLTVL.

This clone has more than one count but fewer than ten. This rearrangement joins TRBV9 to TRBJ1-1; maybe TRBD1 (6 bases). The CDR3 totals 15 residues. The V gene's germline CDR1 is SGDLS and CDR2 YYNGEE. Trimming stripped 3 bases from V and 3 bases from J, with 15 bases between. CDR3 amino acids: CASSAQQGSDTEAFF. CDR3 sequence (DNA): TGTGCCAGCAGCGCCCAACAGGGATCGGACACTGAAGCTTTCTTT.

This clone was counted only a few times. The genes are TRBV28 and TRBJ2-3; a weak D match, TRBD1 (6 bases). Germline CDR1 MDHEN, CDR2 SYDVKM. The CDR3 is made up of 14 amino acids. Trimming took 8 bases from V and 4 from J, leaving 16 bases between them. The chain's CDR3 is CASSTGPPPDTQYF. The DNA of the CDR3 is TGTGCCAGCTCGACAGGTCCACCGCCAGATACGCAGTATTTT.

This clone was detected only a few times. The chain is built from TRBV25-1 and TRBJ2-7, with 7 nucleotides matching TRBD2. CDR1 is MGHDK, CDR2 SYGVNS, per germline. With V trimmed by 10 bases and J by 1 base, 10 bases remained unmatched. The CDR3 has 14 residues. CDR3 amino acids: CATLGLVGSYEQYV. The CDR3 nucleotides are TGTGCCACCTTAGGACTAGTGGGATCCTACGAGCAGTACGTC.